What follows are 3 T cell receptor beta chains derived from one specimen sequenced in a study of vaccination and CD4 T cells after COVID-19. With the Oncomine TCR Beta short-read assay, DNA from cultured CD4+ T cells was sequenced. TCRdb used MiXCR to reprocess the PCR reads, holding one entry per CDR3 protein. The sample includes about 30,000 distinct CDR3 sequences, 55% to 80% seen only once; the top ten take less than 20%. The treatment was: approximately 9-day PBMC culture with coronavirus spike peptide pools or control peptides (ViraFEST assay). No antigens are known for them. The source material was CD4+ T cells from blood, cultured in vitro, sampled after SARS-CoV-2 vaccination. These receptors originate from a human donor who received a COVID-19 vaccine.

This clonotype occurred a few times. The V call is TRBV23-1, the J call TRBJ2-3; 10 bases map to TRBD1. TRBV23-1 is flagged as an ORF with uncertain function. V shed 7 bases, J shed 2 bases, and the junction held 9 bases outside the gene matches. This CDR3 has 16 residues. CDR3 in amino acids: CASIMDRGRYTDTQYF. CDR3 nucleotides: TGCGCCAGCATTATGGACAGGGGGAGATACACAGATACGCAGTATTTT.

V usage is TRBV7-2 and J usage is TRBJ1-3; tentative D call: TRBD1 (5 bases). The V gene's germline CDR1 is SGHTA and CDR2 FQGNSA. The V end was cut by 1 base, the J end by 4 bases, with 11 bases between. The CDR3 loop spans 15 amino acids. Here the CDR3 reads CASSLELGPGNTIYF. CDR3 bases: TGTGCCAGCAGCTTAGAATTGGGGCCCGGAAACACCATATATTTT.

The V and J genes are TRBV6-5 and TRBJ1-4; D is possibly TRBD1 (5 bases). The CDR3 runs to 15 residues. V lost 4 bases, J lost 7 bases, and 16 bases lay in between. Germline V lookup: CDR1 MNHEY, CDR2 SVGAGI. The CDR3 region is CASSSLGTGGEKLFF. The CDR3 DNA follows: TGTGCCAGCAGTTCCTTAGGGACCGGGGGTGAAAAACTGTTTTTT.